This T cell receptor beta chain appears in the sequencing data of a study of cytomegalovirus exposure and HLA in healthy donors. The PCR employed 60 Vbeta primers together with 13 Jbeta primers. Method: immunoSEQ multiplex PCR; TCRdb's copy keeps in-frame clones and lacks some. The sample carries around 120,000 clones, roughly 80% recorded once. The germline V gene encodes CDR1 WNHNN and CDR2 SYGVQD (reference sequence). This CDR3 is 14 amino acids long. The V gene end was trimmed by 5 bases and the J gene end by 5 bases; junction bases not matched to a gene: 8. J is TRBJ2-7 and V is TRBV10-1, with 8 bases identical to TRBD2. The sequenced sample consisted of PBMCs. The source of this sequence is a female donor in good health and CMV-seropositive. CDR3 sequence reads: CASSRTGGPDEQYF. As DNA, the CDR3 is TGCGCCAGCAGTAGGACGGGGGGGCCTGACGAGCAGTACTTC.